Listed below are T cell receptor beta chains from one sample, sequenced in a study of spatial heterogeneity in lung cancer. TCRdb used MiXCR to reprocess the 5' RACE reads, holding one entry per CDR3 protein. The sample carries under 15,000 distinct CDR3 sequences, approximately 4.5% recorded once. This specimen was lung tumor tissue, taken at surgery. The source is a female donor with early-stage non-small cell lung cancer. The conserved cysteine and the conserved F or W are not part of the CDR3 here.

j_call v_call cdr3_aa
TRBJ2-1 TRBV29-1 SVTRQNNEQF
TRBJ2-5 TRBV7-2 ASSFGAGPETQY
TRBJ1-5 TRBV12-3/TRBV12-4 ASSLASNQPQH
TRBJ1-2 TRBV6-6 ASSPPGQSYGYT
TRBJ2-1 TRBV20-1 STTGGSSSYNEQF
TRBJ1-4 TRBV18 ASSPPPGHGEKLF
TRBJ2-7 TRBV7-8 ASSSRVAEHEQY
TRBJ2-2 TRBV25-1 ASSASREIRTGELF
TRBJ2-2 TRBV12-3/TRBV12-4 ASSLIGGAGELF
TRBJ2-7 TRBV20-1 SAAVGSEQY
TRBJ2-5 TRBV12-3/TRBV12-4 ASTIQETQY
TRBJ1-1 TRBV6-5 ASSYHQGAAF
TRBJ1-2 TRBV16 ASSHLGQGRDYGYT
TRBJ1-2 TRBV3-1 ASSPGQGGYGYT
TRBJ1-2 TRBV20-1 TAQGESYGYT
TRBJ2-5 TRBV10-3 AISQGTQETQY
TRBJ1-5 TRBV6-1 ASSGYRVGGNQPQH
TRBJ1-2 TRBV6-5 ASSYSRQNYGYT
TRBJ1-2 TRBV6-1 ASSEQGRYGYT
TRBJ1-1 TRBV2 ASSDVGALTEAF
TRBJ2-7 TRBV12-3/TRBV12-4 ASSLGLEGAYEQY
TRBJ2-1 TRBV14 ASSGLDANYNEQF
TRBJ2-4 TRBV7-9 ASSLIGNIQY
TRBJ2-3 TRBV19 ASSPTGTDTQY
TRBJ1-2 TRBV4-1 ASSRRLGQGDYGYT
TRBJ2-2 TRBV6-1 ASTRTSGGYGELF
TRBJ1-5 TRBV20-1 SATGTSNQPQH
TRBJ1-5 TRBV7-6 ASSPQDGQPQH